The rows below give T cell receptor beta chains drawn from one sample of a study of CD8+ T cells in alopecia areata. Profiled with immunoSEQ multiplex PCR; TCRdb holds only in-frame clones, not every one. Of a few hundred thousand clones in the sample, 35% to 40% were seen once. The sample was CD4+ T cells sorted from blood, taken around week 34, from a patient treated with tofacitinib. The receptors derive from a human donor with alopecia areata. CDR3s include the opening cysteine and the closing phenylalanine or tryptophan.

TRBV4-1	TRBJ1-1	CASSRTADRVNTEAFF
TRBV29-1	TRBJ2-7	CSVYKSSYEQYF
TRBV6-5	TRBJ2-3	CASSYSRTVSSDTQYF
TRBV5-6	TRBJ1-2	CASSWDTGYTF
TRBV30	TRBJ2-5	CAWSVQGLGTQYF
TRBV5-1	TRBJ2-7	CASSRDSREQYF
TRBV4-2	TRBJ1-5	CASSQGYGQPQHF
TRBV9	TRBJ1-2	CASSADSTGFWGYTF
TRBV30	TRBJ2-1	CAWSVTEQFF
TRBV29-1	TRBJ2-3	CSVALSRDNTDTQYF
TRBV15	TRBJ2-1	CATSRDPGTQQFF
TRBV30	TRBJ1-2	CARGRNQGAGYTF
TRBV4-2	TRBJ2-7	CASSQDPSGTYEQYF
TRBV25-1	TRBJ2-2	CASSDDRVGDTGELFF
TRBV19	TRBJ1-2	CATRRGREDYGYTF
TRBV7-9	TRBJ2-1	CASSPWGSIYFF
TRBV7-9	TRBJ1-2	CASSRAGQAANYGYTF
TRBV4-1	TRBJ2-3	CASSQESVRDTQYF
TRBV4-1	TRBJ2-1	CASAGGGAFSYNEQFF
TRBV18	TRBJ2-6	CASSPTASGANVLTF
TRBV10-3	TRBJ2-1	CAISESRERYNEQFF
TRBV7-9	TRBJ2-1	CASSLGANNEQFF
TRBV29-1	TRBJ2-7	CSVETSAYEQYF
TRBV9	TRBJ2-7	CASSGTSGKRYEQYF
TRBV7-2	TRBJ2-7	CASSFHRRQGGYEQYF
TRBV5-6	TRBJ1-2	CASSLIGGYTF
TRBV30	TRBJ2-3	CAWSTTQITQYF
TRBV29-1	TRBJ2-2	CSVIRQAVGGELFF
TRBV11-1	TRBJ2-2	CASVPANTGELFF
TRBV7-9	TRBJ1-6	CASSLQYNSPLHF
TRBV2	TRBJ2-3	CASRTGPTDTQYF
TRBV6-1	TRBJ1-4	CASRKGSTNEKLFF
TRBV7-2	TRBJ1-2	CASSLGGIDYGYTF
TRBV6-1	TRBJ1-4	CASSERARLATNEKLFF
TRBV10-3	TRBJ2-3	CAISGSTDTQYF
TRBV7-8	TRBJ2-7	CASSLGSYEQYF
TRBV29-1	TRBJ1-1	CSATGVRTEAFF
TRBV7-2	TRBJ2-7	CASSLRGLATPYEQYF
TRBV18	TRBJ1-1	CASSLGGPNTEAFF
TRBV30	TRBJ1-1	CAWSAVGGTQAFF
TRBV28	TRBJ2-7	CASSPVRTAGGNYEQYF
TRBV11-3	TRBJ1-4	CASSGREKLFF
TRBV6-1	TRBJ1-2	CASSPPRKGNGYTF
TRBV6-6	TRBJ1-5	CASSLGQDQPQHF
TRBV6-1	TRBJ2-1	CAGSFGTGGQEQFF
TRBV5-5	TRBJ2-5	CASSLWQLQETQYF
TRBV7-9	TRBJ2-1	CASSPKTGSSSYNEQFF
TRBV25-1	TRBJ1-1	CASSDMMGATSEAFF
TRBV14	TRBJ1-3	CASSRTSSGNTIYF
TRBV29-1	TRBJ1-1	CSVRTMNTEAFF
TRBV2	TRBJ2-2	CASSVSGAGTGELFF
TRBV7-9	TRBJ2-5	CASSPYGGGQETQYF
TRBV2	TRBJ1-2	CASISSVVYGYTF
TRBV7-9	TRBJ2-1	CASSLSRVDEQFF
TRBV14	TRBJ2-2	CASSLQGPGELFF
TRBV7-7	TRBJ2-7	CASSPGLGVEQYF
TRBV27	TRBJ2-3	CASSLIGLASTDTQYF